Below, 2 T cell receptor beta chains from the same sample are listed, as sequenced in a study of cytomegalovirus exposure and HLA in healthy donors. Method: immunoSEQ multiplex PCR; TCRdb's copy keeps in-frame clones and lacks some. The profile shows 90,000 to 150,000 clones, roughly 90% of them singletons. Sequencing used PBMCs. The receptors stem from a woman under 30 in good health and CMV-seropositive.

The J gene is TRBJ1-4, the V gene TRBV6-4; no reliable D call. This CDR3 comprises 15 residues. Trimming removed 1 base from V and 10 bases from J, with 16 bases in between. Germline values: CDR1 MRHNA, CDR2 SNTAGT. The CDR3: CASSDFLPSSGKLFF. Written as DNA, the CDR3 is TGTGCCAGCAGTGACTTCCTTCCTTCCTCAGGAAAACTGTTTTTT.

There are a few counts of this clone. J is TRBJ2-7 and V is TRBV2; TRBD2 might be the D (6 bases). The V end lost 3 bases, the J end lost 3 bases, and 12 bases lay between the germline ends. Germline CDR1 and CDR2: SNHLY and FYNNEI. There are 14 residues in the CDR3. The CDR3 DNA sequence: TGTGCCAGCAGTGACTTCGGGGGTAACTACGAGCAGTACTTC. Protein product: CASSDFGGNYEQYF.